The text below deals with one T cell receptor (beta chain). The data belong to a study of identical twins. This CDR3 has 12 residues. Trimming cost V 6 bases and J 9 bases; bases outside gene matches: 6. Germline V CDR1 and CDR2: LNHDA, SQIVND (reference sequence). TCRdb itself ran the 5' RACE reads through MiXCR, one entry per CDR3 protein. Here the sample spans under 800,000 distinct CDR3 sequences, roughly 20% being singletons. The same sample was also used in a study of T cells expressing NK-cell markers.

The sequencing input was PBMCs. This sequence originates from a woman aged 18-30 years in good health. The rearrangement uses TRBV19 and TRBJ1-1, with 8 positions matching TRBD1. The CDR3 is CASSDRGGQAFF. The CDR3 nucleotides are TGTGCCAGTAGCGACAGGGGCGGGCAAGCTTTCTTT.